Below, 26 T cell receptor beta chains from the same sample are listed, as sequenced in a study of Ad26.COV2.S vaccination and SARS-CoV-2 variants. Treatment described: over 15 received Ad26.COV2.S at low or high dose, single or two shots; roughly five received placebo; per-sample allocation not given. Sample collection was performed on day 63 after the first vaccine or placebo injection. This table comes from immunoSEQ multiplex PCR, and its TCRdb copy is limited to in-frame clones, with some not included. The data hold around 450,000 clones, with roughly 89% observed a single time. Sequences were derived from peripheral blood, sampled in a trial of Ad26.COV2.S vaccine versus placebo. Receptors originate from a person aged 18 to 65 who received the Ad26.COV2.S COVID-19 vaccine or a placebo.

V gene TRBV15 combines with J gene TRBJ2-3; TRBD1 aligns across 9 bases. The CDR3 is 16 amino acids. The germline CDR1 and CDR2 sequences are LNHNV and YYDKDF (reference sequence). V was pared by 5 bases and J by 3 bases, with 9 bases of the junction left unmatched. Here the CDR3 DNA reads TGTGCCACCAGCGGATCGACAGGGGGATGGACAGATACGCAGTATTTT. Encoded protein: CATSGSTGGWTDTQYF.

This sequence joins TRBV11-3 and TRBJ1-1; 12 bases match TRBD1. The V gene's germline CDR1 is SGHNT and CDR2 YENEEA. V lost 5 bases, J lost 5 bases, and 6 bases stayed unmatched. CDR3 size: 15 residues. The chain's CDR3 is CASSPRDRGLTEAFF. In DNA, the CDR3 is TGTGCCAGCAGCCCGAGGGACAGGGGGCTTACTGAAGCTTTCTTT.

The V and J genes are TRBV7-3 and TRBJ2-5; TRBD2 agrees at 11 bases. The CDR3 runs to 15 residues. With V trimmed by 5 bases and J by 4 bases, 6 bases remained unmatched. Germline CDR1 and CDR2: SGHTA and FQGTGA. The CDR3 sequence: CASSTGTSGRETQYF. DNA of the CDR3: TGTGCCAGCAGCACCGGGACTAGCGGAAGAGAGACCCAGTACTTC.

The rearrangement joins TRBV5-4 to TRBJ1-6; D not resolved. V lost 0 bases to trimming and J lost 9 bases, with 10 bases between them. Germline lookup yields CDR1 SGHNT and CDR2 YYREEE (reference sequence). The CDR3 is made up of 14 amino acids. The CDR3 DNA sequence: TGTGCCAGCAGCTTGGTGGGGATGGGTTCACCCCTCCACTTT. Its protein is CASSLVGMGSPLHF. The full variable domain, with the rest looked up from reference TRBV5-4 and TRBJ1-6, is ETGVTQSPTHLIKTRGQQVTLRCSSQSGHNTVSWYQQALGQGPQFIFQYYREEENGRGNFPPRFSGLQFPNYSSELNVNALELDDSALYLCASSLVGMGSPLHFGNGTRLTVT.

The V and J genes are TRBV5-1 and TRBJ2-5; 9 bases fit TRBD1. The CDR3 consists of 15 residues. Germline CDR1 reads SGHRS; CDR2 reads YFSETQ. V shed 3 bases, J shed 5 bases, and the junction held 8 bases outside the gene matches. The CDR3 here is CASSSLTGGLETQYF. The CDR3 region has the DNA TGCGCCAGCAGCTCTCTAACAGGGGGCTTGGAGACCCAGTACTTC.

This chain links TRBV2 with TRBJ1-1, with a weak D call TRBD1 (6 bases). The CDR3 covers 15 residues. V was shortened by 4 bases and J by 1 base, with 13 bases between the two germline ends. Germline CDR1 SNHLY, CDR2 FYNNEI. The CDR3 region has the DNA TGTGCCAGCAGTGGTGGGGGCAGGCCGAACACTGAAGCTTTCTTT. Translated: CASSGGGRPNTEAFF.

This chain joins TRBV29-1 and TRBJ1-4; D not resolved. The germline V and J ends were trimmed by 6 bases and 0 bases, with 5 bases remaining between them. CDR3 size: 12 residues. Germline V gives CDR1 SQVTM, CDR2 ANQGSEA. The CDR3 nucleotides read TGCAGCGTCGGCCCAACTAATGAAAAACTGTTTTTT. Its protein product is CSVGPTNEKLFF.

There are a few counts of this clone. The rearrangement links TRBV20-1 to TRBJ2-7; D is uncertain. The CDR3 has 11 residues. With 3 bases removed from V and 5 bases from J, the gap between germline ends came to 8 bases. Germline V CDR1 and CDR2: DFQATT, SNEGSKA (reference sequence). In DNA, the CDR3 is TGCAGTGCTAGGGGAAGGAACGAGCAGTACGTC. Translation: CSARGRNEQYV.

The genes are TRBV27 and TRBJ1-1; D remains unclear. V was trimmed by 6 bases and J by 0 bases, leaving 11 bases between them. This CDR3 comprises 14 residues. Germline-derived CDR1 and CDR2 are MNHEY and SMNVEV (reference sequence). Written as DNA, the CDR3 is TGTGCCAGCAGAAAGGCAGCGATGAACACTGAAGCTTTCTTT. It yields the protein CASRKAAMNTEAFF.

The rearrangement uses TRBV12-3 or TRBV12-4 and TRBJ2-5, with a possible D match to TRBD1 (5 bases). The V end was cut by 7 bases, the J end by 5 bases, with 11 bases between. The CDR3 is 12 residues long. As DNA, the CDR3 is TGTGCCAGCACATACTCAGGGGAGACCCAGTACTTC. It is translated as CASTYSGETQYF.

The CDR3 DNA reads TGTGCCAGCAGCTTGTTGTGGGGACCAGACACCGGGGAGCTGTTTTTT. As protein: CASSLLWGPDTGELFF. The chain uses TRBV5-6 and TRBJ2-2; tentatively, D is TRBD1 or TRBD2 (5 bases each). V lost 1 base and J lost 3, with 13 bases in between. This CDR3 is 16 amino acids long. From germline, CDR1 is SGHDT and CDR2 YYEEEE.

This clone was detected only a few times. The V call is TRBV7-6, the J call TRBJ2-1; 7 positions agree with TRBD2. Germline lookup yields CDR1 SGHVS and CDR2 FNYEAQ. Trimming took 0 bases from V and 3 from J; bases not matched to a gene: 5. The CDR3 has 16 amino acids. The CDR3 is CASSLARLAGYNEQFF. The CDR3 DNA sequence: TGTGCCAGCAGCTTAGCCCGACTAGCTGGCTACAATGAGCAGTTCTTC. The complete variable domain, with remaining parts taken from reference TRBV7-6 and TRBJ2-1, reads GAGVSQSPRYKVTKRGQDVALRCDPISGHVSLYWYRQALGQGPEFLTYFNYEAQQDKSGLPNDRFSAERPEGSISTLTIQRTEQRDSAMYRCASSLARLAGYNEQFFGPGTRLTVL.

This rearrangement joins TRBV30 to TRBJ2-1; D ambiguous. V lost 0 bases and J lost 13, with 10 bases in between. The CDR3 has 11 amino acids. Germline CDR1 reads GTSNPN; CDR2 reads SVGIG (reference sequence). The CDR3 here is CAWSVYGIQFF. As DNA, the CDR3 is TGTGCCTGGAGTGTATATGGTATTCAGTTCTTC.

V and J are TRBV4-1 and TRBJ1-2; D is possibly TRBD1 (5 bases). V lost 3 bases to trimming and J lost 3 bases, with 5 bases between them. The CDR3 has 12 residues. Germline CDR1 MGHRA, CDR2 YSYEKL. For the CDR3, the DNA is TGCGCCAGCAGCCAGACAGACTATGGCTACACCTTC. It yields the protein CASSQTDYGYTF.

The J gene is TRBJ2-6, the V gene TRBV29-1; the D is unclear. The germline V gene has CDR1 SQVTM and CDR2 ANQGSEA. The germline V and J ends were trimmed by 6 bases and 2 bases, with 8 bases remaining between them. The CDR3 length is 13 residues. The CDR3 coding sequence is TGCAGCGTCGACCCAACTGGGGCCAACGTCCTGACTTTC. It specifies CSVDPTGANVLTF.

V and J are TRBV5-1 and TRBJ1-5, with a tentative D call TRBD1 (5 bases). The CDR3 contains 16 residues. CDR1 and CDR2 (germline): SGHRS, YFSETQ. V was trimmed by 0 bases and J by 2 bases, leaving 12 bases between them. In nucleotides, the CDR3 is TGCGCCAGCAGCTTGGGACACGGGACTGGCAATCAGCCCCAGCATTTT. As protein: CASSLGHGTGNQPQHF.

V is TRBV7-8 and J is TRBJ2-1, with 9 bases identical to TRBD2. The CDR3 is 14 residues long. Germline assignment: CDR1 SGHVS and CDR2 FQNEAQ. Losses at the gene ends were 5 bases for V and 6 bases for J; bases not matched to a gene: 5. CDR3 coding DNA: TGTGCCAGCAGCGATCCGGGACTAGCCAATGAGCAGTTCTTC. Translating it yields CASSDPGLANEQFF.

The count of this clone is one. Other nucleotide sequences from this sample produce the same CDR3. The chain is built from TRBV6-2 or TRBV6-3 and TRBJ2-5; TRBD2 is a possible D gene (6 bases). The V and J ends lost 4 bases and 5 bases respectively, with 17 bases between them. CDR1 is MNHEY, CDR2 SVGEGT, per germline. The CDR3 runs to 15 residues. The CDR3 nucleotides are TGTGCCAGCAGTTGGCTCGGGAGTTTGGGGGAGACCCAGTACTTC. Amino acid sequence: CASSWLGSLGETQYF.

The J gene is TRBJ1-2, the V gene TRBV15, with a possible D match to TRBD1 (5 bases). This CDR3 contains 14 residues. CDR1 LNHNV and CDR2 YYDKDF come from the germline V gene (reference sequence). V dropped 5 bases and J dropped 8 bases, with 18 bases sitting between them. CDR3 protein: CATSGSLGGNGYTF. DNA of the CDR3: TGTGCCACCAGCGGCTCATTGGGGGGGAACGGCTACACCTTC. Complete variable domain (other parts from reference TRBV15 and TRBJ1-2): DAMVIQNPRYQVTQFGKPVTLSCSQTLNHNVMYWYQQKSSQAPKLLFHYYDKDFNNEADTPDNFQSRRPNTSFCFLDIRSPGLGDTAMYLCATSGSLGGNGYTFGSGTRLTVV.

The chain employs TRBV5-1 and TRBJ1-4; 7 bases are a match to TRBD1. The CDR3 is 15 amino acids. Per the germline V gene, CDR1 is SGHRS and CDR2 is YFSETQ. Trimming at V came to 0 bases and at J to 10 bases, leaving 9 bases not matched to a gene. This CDR3 is CASSLEAQGRGKLFF. Here the CDR3 DNA reads TGCGCCAGCAGCTTGGAGGCACAGGGGAGAGGAAAACTGTTTTTT.

The rearrangement joins TRBV6-5 to TRBJ2-7, with 10 bases matching TRBD2. This CDR3 is built from 14 residues. Germline V gives CDR1 MNHEY, CDR2 SVGAGI. Trimming removed 5 bases from V and 2 bases from J; junction bases left unmatched: 3. CDR3 nucleotides: TGTGCCAGCAGTCCCGGGACTAGCGCCTACGAGCAGTACGTC. Translating gives CASSPGTSAYEQYV.

The chain uses TRBV10-3 and TRBJ2-3; D is unresolved. Germline V lookup: CDR1 ENHRY, CDR2 SYGVKD. V lost 5 bases and J 2 bases, leaving 11 bases between the germline ends. The length of the CDR3 is 14 residues. The CDR3 DNA reads TGTGCCATCAGTTTCTCCGGGTTCACAGATACGCAGTATTTT. Protein sequence: CAISFSGFTDTQYF.

This clone has only a few counts. The chain employs TRBV18 and TRBJ1-3; D call uncertain. There are 15 residues in the CDR3. V lost 6 bases and J lost 0, with 12 bases in between. The germline V gene encodes CDR1 KGHSH and CDR2 LQKENI. The CDR3 coding sequence is TGTGCCAGCTCCCGCCGCGGGAACTCTGGAAACACCATATATTTT. Translating it yields CASSRRGNSGNTIYF.

The rearrangement uses TRBV5-1 and TRBJ2-3; TRBD1 is a possible D gene (6 bases). Between the trimmed V and J ends, which lost 4 bases and 2 bases, there was a span of 11 bases. The CDR3 is made up of 14 amino acids. Germline loops: CDR1 SGHRS, CDR2 YFSETQ. The CDR3 DNA reads as TGCGCCAGCAGCCAGGACAGAAACACAGATACGCAGTATTTT. It yields the protein CASSQDRNTDTQYF.

The CDR3 region is CASSTGTGGGETQYF. In DNA, the CDR3 is TGTGCCAGCAGTACCGGGACAGGGGGGGGAGAGACCCAGTACTTC. The chain uses TRBV2 and TRBJ2-5; 11 bases line up with TRBD1. With 5 bases clipped from V and 4 bases from J, the junction kept 6 bases outside the gene matches. The CDR3 spans 15 residues. Germline-derived CDR1 and CDR2 are SNHLY and FYNNEI.

In this sample, this clone turned up a few times. The chain recombines TRBV5-1 with TRBJ2-1; D perhaps matches TRBD2 (6 bases). The CDR3 is 15 amino acids. CDR1 is SGHRS and CDR2 is YFSETQ in the germline V gene. V was shortened by 0 bases and J by 1 base, with 8 bases between the two germline ends. CDR3 region: CASSLEAGSYNEQFF. The CDR3 nucleotides read TGCGCCAGCAGCTTGGAGGCGGGGTCCTACAATGAGCAGTTCTTC. The full variable domain, with the rest looked up from reference TRBV5-1 and TRBJ2-1, is KAGVTQTPRYLIKTRGQQVTLSCSPISGHRSVSWYQQTPGQGLQFLFEYFSETQRNKGNFPGRFSGRQFSNSRSEMNVSTLELGDSALYLCASSLEAGSYNEQFFGPGTRLTVL.